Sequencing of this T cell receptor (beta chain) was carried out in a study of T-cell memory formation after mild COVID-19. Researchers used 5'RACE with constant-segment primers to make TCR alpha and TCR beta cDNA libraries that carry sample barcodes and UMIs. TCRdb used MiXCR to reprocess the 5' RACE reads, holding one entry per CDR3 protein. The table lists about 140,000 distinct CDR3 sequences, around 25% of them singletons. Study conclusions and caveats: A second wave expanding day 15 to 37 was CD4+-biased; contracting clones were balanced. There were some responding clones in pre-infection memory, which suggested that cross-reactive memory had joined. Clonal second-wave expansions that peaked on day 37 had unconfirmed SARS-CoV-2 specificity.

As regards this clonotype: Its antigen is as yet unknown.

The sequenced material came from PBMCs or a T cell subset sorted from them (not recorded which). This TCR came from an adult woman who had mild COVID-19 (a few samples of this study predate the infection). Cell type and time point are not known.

The CDR3 loop reads CATSDQAGGFYNEQFF. For the CDR3, the DNA is TGTGCCACCAGTGATCAAGCGGGGGGGTTTTACAATGAGCAGTTCTTC. V usage is TRBV24-1 and J usage is TRBJ2-1; 10 nucleotides line up with TRBD2. The CDR3 totals 16 residues. The V segment lost 3 bases and the J segment 4 bases; nucleotides outside the gene matches: 5. Germline assignment: CDR1 KGHDR and CDR2 SFDVKD.